This T cell receptor beta chain comes out of a study of CD8 T cells in ankylosing spondylitis. Trimming left V 6 bases short and J 3 bases short, with 12 bases between. Germline V gene data show CDR1 as SNHLY and CDR2 as FYNNEI. The CDR3 extends over 14 amino acids. Making the TCR beta libraries involved quantitative 5'-RACE with molecular barcodes. TCRdb independently ran MiXCR on the 5' RACE reads; one entry per CDR3 protein. The table includes 35,000 to 45,000 distinct CDR3 sequences, approximately 9.9% detected once. Findings and limits, study-wide: A subset of motif variants has previously been described in the synovial fluid and blood of reactive arthritis. A TCR beta motif of several highly homologous variants seemed to mark ankylosing spondylitis blood. Disease-associated clonotypes exhibited CD8+ identity and were relatively infrequent in peripheral blood.

This clonotype has a count of ten or more. The antigen is unknown. The chain recombines TRBV2 with TRBJ2-4; D ambiguous. The receptor's source is a male donor with ankylosing spondylitis or in good health (not recorded which). The source material was blood, either unsorted or a sorted T cell fraction (not recorded which). CDR3 amino acids: CASSLSSSKNIQYF. CDR3 sequence (DNA): TGTGCCAGCAGCCTTAGTTCGAGCAAAAACATTCAGTACTTC.